This T cell receptor (beta chain) was sequenced for a study of blood T cell repertoires in COVID-19. The wider study: There were acute and convalescent COVID-19 samples, and they came from the United States, Italy and Spain.

The authors' processing: Reference gene primer amplification in the assay estimated nucleated cell counts. The method was immunoSEQ multiplex PCR; TCRdb's version includes in-frame clones alone and lacks a portion of them. V, J and clone size were drawn from that table, and D and trimming were deduced from the DNA. The data contain about 400,000 clones, roughly 85% of them singletons. Recruitment covered about 25 US areas and drew participants whose ages spanned about 18 to 90 years. Clinical history reported by participants formed the basis on which cohorts were assigned. Germline trimming cut 6 bases from V and 4 bases from J; bases unmatched to any gene: 6. The germline CDR1 and CDR2 sequences are PRHDT and FYEKMQ (reference sequence). The CDR3 has 14 amino acids.

The chain combines TRBV13 with TRBJ2-3; 8 nucleotides align to TRBD2. Source material: PBMCs or T cells enriched from blood (not recorded which). The source of this sequence is a woman under 30 with acute COVID-19. CDR3 amino acids: CASRGRGGPDTQYF. CDR3 sequence (DNA): TGTGCCAGCAGAGGTCGGGGGGGCCCAGATACGCAGTATTTT.